The sequence of this T cell receptor beta chain was determined in a study of PD-1 blockade in mismatch repair-deficient tumors. This clone was seen a single time. Three pembrolizumab responders had their TCRs sequenced. Sequencing was performed with immunoSEQ multiplex PCR; in TCRdb, only in-frame clones are kept and a portion is missing. The sample yields more than 40,000 clones, roughly 78% seen once. This clonotype was sampled from an adult with mismatch repair-deficient cancer. This specimen consisted of peripheral blood, obtained 4 weeks after starting pembrolizumab.

CDR3 in DNA: TGTGCCAGCAGCGTTAACAGGGGGGGTACCGGGGAGCTGTTTTTT. Encoded protein: CASSVNRGGTGELFF. The rearrangement links TRBV11-2 to TRBJ2-2, with a possible D match to TRBD1 (8 bases). The germline V gene has CDR1 SGHAT and CDR2 FQNNGV. Trimming stripped 5 bases from V and 5 bases from J, with 15 bases between. The CDR3 length is 15 residues.